Reported below is one T cell receptor (beta chain). Data came from immunoSEQ multiplex PCR; TCRdb stores just in-frame clones and leaves some out. This table has 80,000 to 95,000 clones, approximately 80% appearing once. This specimen belongs to a study of radiotherapy plus CTLA-4 blockade in lung cancer. Chemo-refractory metastatic non-small-cell lung cancer patients were treated with focal radiation plus CTLA-4 blockade with ipilimumab. The V segment lost 8 bases and the J segment 7 bases; nucleotides outside the gene matches: 15. This CDR3 is 14 amino acids long. Germline CDR1 reads GTSNPN; CDR2 reads SVGIG (reference sequence).

This TCR was recovered from a human donor with non-small cell lung cancer that progressed on radiotherapy plus ipilimumab. This rearrangement joins TRBV30 to TRBJ1-2; 8 bases are shared with TRBD1. This specimen was peripheral blood, taken from a patient treated with radiotherapy plus ipilimumab. The CDR3 loop reads CAGKAQGGAGGYTF. In DNA, the CDR3 is TGTGCCGGGAAGGCACAGGGGGGCGCAGGTGGCTACACCTTC.